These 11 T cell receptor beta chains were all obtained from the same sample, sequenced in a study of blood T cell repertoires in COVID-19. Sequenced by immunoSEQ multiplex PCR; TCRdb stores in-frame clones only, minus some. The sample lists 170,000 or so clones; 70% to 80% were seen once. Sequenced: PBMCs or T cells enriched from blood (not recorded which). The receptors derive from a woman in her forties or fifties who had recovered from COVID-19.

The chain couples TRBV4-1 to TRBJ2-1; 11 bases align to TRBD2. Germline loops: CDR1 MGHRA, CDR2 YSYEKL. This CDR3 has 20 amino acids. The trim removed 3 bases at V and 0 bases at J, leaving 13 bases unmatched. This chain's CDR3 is CASSHLPGTSGQGSYNEQFF. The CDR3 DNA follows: TGCGCCAGCAGCCATCTCCCAGGGACTAGCGGACAAGGCTCCTACAATGAGCAGTTCTTC.

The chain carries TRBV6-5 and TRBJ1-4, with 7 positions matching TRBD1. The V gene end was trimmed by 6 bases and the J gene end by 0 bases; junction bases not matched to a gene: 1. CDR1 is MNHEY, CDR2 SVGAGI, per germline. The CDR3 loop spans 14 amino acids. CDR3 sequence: CASRGTATNEKLFF. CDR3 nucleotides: TGTGCCAGCAGAGGGACAGCAACTAATGAAAAACTGTTTTTT.

The CDR3 loop is CASSLRQGLIENEQFF. The CDR3 region has the DNA TGTGCCAGCAGTTTACGACAGGGGCTAATAGAGAATGAGCAGTTCTTC. V gene TRBV6-2 or TRBV6-3 combines with J gene TRBJ2-1; 8 positions agree with TRBD1. The CDR3 is 16 residues long. With 4 bases clipped from V and 7 bases from J, the junction kept 12 bases outside the gene matches. The germline CDR1 and CDR2 sequences are MNHEY and SVGEGT.

The CDR3 protein is CASSLFKGTATNTGELFF. DNA of the CDR3: TGTGCCAGCAGCTTGTTTAAGGGGACAGCCACGAACACCGGGGAGCTGTTTTTT. The chain couples TRBV5-8 to TRBJ2-2; 7 bases match TRBD1. This CDR3 spans 18 amino acids. Looked up from germline, CDR1 is SGHTS and CDR2 is YDEGEE. V was pared by 1 base and J by 0 bases, with 9 bases of the junction left unmatched. The full variable domain, with the rest looked up from reference TRBV5-8 and TRBJ2-2, is EAGVTQSPTHLIKTRGQQATLRCSPISGHTSVYWYQQALGLGLQFLLWYDEGEERNRGNFPPRFSGRQFPNYSSELNVNALELEDSALYLCASSLFKGTATNTGELFFGEGSRLTVL.

The CDR3 protein is CASSYRVGTGWDQPQHF. The DNA of the CDR3 is TGTGCCAGCAGTTACCGGGTAGGAACAGGGTGGGATCAGCCCCAGCATTTT. J is TRBJ1-5 and V is TRBV6-2 or TRBV6-3; maybe TRBD1 (6 bases). Per the germline V gene, CDR1 is MNHEY and CDR2 is SVGEGT. V lost 2 bases and J 5 bases, leaving 19 bases between the germline ends. The CDR3 contains 17 residues.

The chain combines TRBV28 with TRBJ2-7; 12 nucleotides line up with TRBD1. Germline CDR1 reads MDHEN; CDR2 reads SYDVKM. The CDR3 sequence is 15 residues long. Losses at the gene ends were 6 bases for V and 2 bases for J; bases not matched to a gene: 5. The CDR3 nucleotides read TGTGCCAGCAGGCATGGGACAGGGGGCGCCTACGAGCAGTACTTC. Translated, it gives CASRHGTGGAYEQYF.

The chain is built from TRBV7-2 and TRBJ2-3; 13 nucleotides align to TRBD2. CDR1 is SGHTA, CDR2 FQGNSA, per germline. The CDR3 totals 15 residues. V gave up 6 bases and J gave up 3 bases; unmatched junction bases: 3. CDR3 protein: CASSTSGRETDTQYF. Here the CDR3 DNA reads TGTGCCAGCAGTACTAGCGGGAGGGAGACAGATACGCAGTATTTT.

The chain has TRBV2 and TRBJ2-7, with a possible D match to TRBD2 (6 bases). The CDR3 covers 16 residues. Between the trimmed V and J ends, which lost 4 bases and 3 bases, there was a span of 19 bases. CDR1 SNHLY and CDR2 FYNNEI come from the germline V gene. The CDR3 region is CASSVPRRGGDYEQYF. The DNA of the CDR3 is TGTGCCAGCAGTGTCCCCCGGAGGGGAGGCGACTACGAGCAGTACTTC. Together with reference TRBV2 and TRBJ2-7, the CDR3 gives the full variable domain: EPEVTQTPSHQVTQMGQEVILRCVPISNHLYFYWYRQILGQKVEFLVSFYNNEISEKSEIFDDQFSVERPDGSNFTLKIRSTKLEDSAMYFCASSVPRRGGDYEQYFGPGTRLTVT.

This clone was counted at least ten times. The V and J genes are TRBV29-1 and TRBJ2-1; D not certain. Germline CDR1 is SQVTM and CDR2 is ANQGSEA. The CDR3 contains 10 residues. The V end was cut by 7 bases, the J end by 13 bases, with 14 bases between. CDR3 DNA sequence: TGCAGCGCCTCGACTGGTACTCAGTTCTTC. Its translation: CSASTGTQFF.

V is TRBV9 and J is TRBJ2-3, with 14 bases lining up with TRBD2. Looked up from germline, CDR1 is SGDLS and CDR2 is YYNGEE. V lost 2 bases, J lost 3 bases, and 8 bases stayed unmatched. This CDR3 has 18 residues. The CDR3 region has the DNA TGTGCCAGCAGCGTTCGACTAGCGGGAGGGCCTAATACAGATACGCAGTATTTT. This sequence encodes CASSVRLAGGPNTDTQYF.

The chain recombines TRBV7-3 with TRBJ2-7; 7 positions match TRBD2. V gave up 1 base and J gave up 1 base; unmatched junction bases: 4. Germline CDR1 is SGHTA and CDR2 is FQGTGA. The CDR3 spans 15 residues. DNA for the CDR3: TGTGCCAGCAGCTTAAGTGGGACTAAGTCCTACGAGCAGTACTTC. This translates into CASSLSGTKSYEQYF.